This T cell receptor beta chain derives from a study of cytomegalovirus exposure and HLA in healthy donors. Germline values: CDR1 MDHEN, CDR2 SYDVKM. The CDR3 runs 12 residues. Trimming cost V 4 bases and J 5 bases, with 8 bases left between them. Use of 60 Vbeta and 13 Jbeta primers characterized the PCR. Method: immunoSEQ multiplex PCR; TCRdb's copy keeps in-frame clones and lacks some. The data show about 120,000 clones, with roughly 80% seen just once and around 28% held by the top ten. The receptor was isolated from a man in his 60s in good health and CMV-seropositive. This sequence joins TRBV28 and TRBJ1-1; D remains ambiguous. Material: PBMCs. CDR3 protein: CASSSIGTEAFF. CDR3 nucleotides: TGTGCCAGCAGTTCTATCGGTACTGAAGCTTTCTTT.